The 18 T cell receptor beta chains given below trace back to one sample, sequenced in a study of Ad26.COV2.S vaccination and SARS-CoV-2 variants. Profiled with immunoSEQ multiplex PCR; TCRdb holds only in-frame clones, not every one. The sample records roughly 350,000 clones, 88% being singletons. Treatment described: some 20 received Ad26.COV2.S at low or high dose, single or two shots; 5 received placebo; per-sample allocation not given. Specimens were obtained on day 63 following the first vaccine or placebo injection. The sequences come from peripheral blood, collected in a trial of Ad26.COV2.S vaccine versus placebo. All receptors derive from a person aged 18-65 years who received the Ad26.COV2.S COVID-19 vaccine or a placebo.

The sample holds one count of this clone. The V gene is TRBV25-1, the J gene TRBJ2-2; 9 nucleotides match TRBD1. From germline, CDR1 is MGHDK and CDR2 SYGVNS. CDR3 length: 15 residues. The V and J ends lost 5 bases and 1 base, in that order; junction bases with no gene match: 2. CDR3 loop: CASSTGQGNTGELFF. CDR3 DNA sequence: TGTGCCAGCAGTACGGGACAGGGGAACACCGGGGAGCTGTTTTTT. Full variable domain (outside the CDR3, taken from reference TRBV25-1 and TRBJ2-2): EADIYQTPRYLVIGTGKKITLECSQTMGHDKMYWYQQDPGMELHLIHYSYGVNSTEKGDLSSESTVSRIRTEHFPLTLESARPSHTSQYLCASSTGQGNTGELFFGEGSRLTVL.

The chain's CDR3 is CASSLPSAGYSGANVLTF. DNA for the CDR3: TGTGCCAGCAGCTTACCGTCAGCCGGATACTCTGGGGCCAACGTCCTGACTTTC. V and J are TRBV7-2 and TRBJ2-6, with D unclear. V shed 2 bases and J shed 0 bases, with 14 bases lying between them. The germline gives CDR1 SGHTA, CDR2 FQGNSA. CDR3 size: 18 residues. Supplemented by reference TRBV7-2 and TRBJ2-6, the full variable domain reads GAGVSQSPSNKVTEKGKDVELRCDPISGHTALYWYRQSLGQGLEFLIYFQGNSAPDKSGLPSDRFSAERTGGSVSTLTIQRTQQEDSAVYLCASSLPSAGYSGANVLTFGAGSRLTVL.

This rearrangement joins TRBV5-4 to TRBJ2-1; the D is unclear. Germline-derived CDR1 and CDR2 are SGHNT and YYREEE (reference sequence). The CDR3 totals 16 residues. The V gene lost 5 bases and the J gene lost 0 bases, with 15 bases spanning the gap. DNA of the CDR3: TGTGCCAGCAGTCTAGATCTCCTAAGCTCCTACAATGAGCAGTTCTTC. Residues: CASSLDLLSSYNEQFF.

This clone appeared a single time. The CDR3 protein is CASSRNQPQHF. As DNA, the CDR3 is TGCGCCAGCAGCCGCAATCAGCCCCAGCATTTT. V usage is TRBV5-1 and J usage is TRBJ1-5; D is unclear. The germline CDR1 and CDR2 sequences are SGHRS and YFSETQ. The ends were cut back, 4 bases at V and 2 bases at J, with 1 base in the middle. The CDR3 spans 11 residues.

This clone came up once. The chain is built from TRBV7-9 and TRBJ1-2; D is perhaps TRBD1 (5 bases). Germline assignment: CDR1 SEHNR and CDR2 FQNEAQ (reference sequence). The CDR3 is 13 amino acids. V dropped 3 bases and J dropped 4 bases, with 9 bases sitting between them. CDR3 in amino acids: CASSLQGTYGYTF. In DNA, the CDR3 is TGTGCCAGCAGCTTGCAGGGTACCTATGGCTACACCTTC.

This clone was seen only once. The V and J genes are TRBV30 and TRBJ1-2, with 7 nucleotides matching TRBD1. The CDR3 sequence is 15 residues long. Germline V gene data show CDR1 as GTSNPN and CDR2 as SVGIG (reference sequence). The junction had 6 bases not matched to a gene; V was cut back by 0 bases and J by 2 bases. This CDR3 is CAWSVRQGLNYGYTF. DNA of the CDR3: TGTGCCTGGAGTGTACGACAGGGACTAAACTATGGCTACACCTTC. The full variable domain, its missing parts supplied by reference TRBV30 and TRBJ1-2, is SQTIHQWPATLVQPVGSPLSLECTVEGTSNPNLYWYRQAAGRGLQLLFYSVGIGQISSEVPQNLSASRPQDRQFILSSKKLLLSDSGFYLCAWSVRQGLNYGYTFGSGTRLTVV.

V usage is TRBV9 and J usage is TRBJ1-2, with TRBD1 as a possible D gene (6 bases). Germline CDR1 is SGDLS and CDR2 is YYNGEE. V was clipped by 0 bases and J by 6 bases, with 12 bases between them. The CDR3 consists of 14 residues. The CDR3 region has the DNA TGTGCCAGCAGCGTAGCCCCCTCAGGGGATGGCTACACCTTC. It translates to CASSVAPSGDGYTF.

V usage is TRBV27 and J usage is TRBJ1-2, with D uncertain. Germline lookup yields CDR1 MNHEY and CDR2 SMNVEV (reference sequence). The V end was cut by 6 bases, the J end by 6 bases, with 11 bases between. The CDR3 is 12 amino acids. Written as DNA, the CDR3 is TGTGCCAGCAGGGGAACGGTAAATGGCTACACCTTC. Translated: CASRGTVNGYTF.

The chain links TRBV11-1 to TRBJ2-3, with D unresolved. Trimming removed 1 base at V and 6 bases at J, with 14 bases between. The CDR3 length is 15 residues. Germline V lookup: CDR1 SGHAT, CDR2 FQDESV (reference sequence). This CDR3 reads CASSLDGPRQDTQYF. CDR3 nucleotides: TGTGCCAGCAGCTTAGATGGACCCAGGCAGGATACGCAGTATTTT.

The chain employs TRBV3-1 (or the pseudogene TRBV3-2) and TRBJ2-2, with a possible D match to TRBD1 (6 bases). CDR3 length: 18 residues. V shed 4 bases and J shed 0 bases, with 18 bases lying between them. Germline loops: CDR1 LGHDT, CDR2 YNNKEL (reference sequence). The CDR3 here is CASSPYPPGHPNTGELFF. The CDR3 nucleotides read TGTGCCAGCAGCCCTTACCCCCCGGGACATCCGAACACCGGGGAGCTGTTTTTT.

J is TRBJ2-3 and V is TRBV28; a weak D match, TRBD2 (6 bases). Germline-derived CDR1 and CDR2 are MDHEN and SYDVKM. Trimming removed 8 bases at V and 0 bases at J, with 15 bases between. The CDR3 has 15 amino acids. The CDR3 sequence: CASGPIAVSTDTQYF. CDR3 nucleotide sequence: TGTGCCAGCGGTCCGATAGCGGTTAGCACAGATACGCAGTATTTT.

The J gene is TRBJ2-3, the V gene TRBV10-3; D is uncertain. Per germline, CDR1 ENHRY and CDR2 SYGVKD. This CDR3 is built from 15 residues. Deletions cut 3 bases from V and 2 bases from J, with 12 bases between. The CDR3, as DNA: TGTGCCATCAGTGACTCAAGCGCAATCACAGATACGCAGTATTTT. Amino acids: CAISDSSAITDTQYF.

The chain couples TRBV10-3 to TRBJ2-1; TRBD2 matches at 11 bases. Germline CDR1 ENHRY, CDR2 SYGVKD. V shed 7 bases, J shed 5 bases, and the junction held 7 bases outside the gene matches. This CDR3 has 15 amino acids. This CDR3 reads CAIMSGTSGNNEQFF. The CDR3 coding sequence is TGTGCCATCATGTCGGGGACTAGCGGCAACAATGAGCAGTTCTTC.

This clone was seen just once. The identical CDR3 is also encoded by other nucleotide sequences in the sample. V is TRBV30 and J is TRBJ2-3, with D uncertain. This CDR3 has 12 residues. The germline CDR1 and CDR2 sequences are GTSNPN and SVGIG (reference sequence). Trimming took 0 bases from V and 4 from J, leaving 5 bases between them. The CDR3 bases are TGTGCCTGGAGTGTAGGACCAGATACGCAGTATTTT. This gives the protein CAWSVGPDTQYF.

The chain is built from TRBV7-2 and TRBJ1-6; D is undetermined. V lost 5 bases to trimming and J lost 0 bases, with 5 bases between them. Germline-derived CDR1 and CDR2 are SGHTA and FQGNSA. The CDR3 runs to 14 residues. The CDR3 region is CASSPYSYNSPLHF. The CDR3 DNA follows: TGTGCCAGCAGCCCTTACTCCTATAATTCACCCCTCCACTTT.

The chain links TRBV25-1 to TRBJ1-2, with D unclear. The CDR3 sequence is 14 residues long. Germline assignment: CDR1 MGHDK and CDR2 SYGVNS. The V end was cut by 1 base, the J end by 4 bases, with 10 bases between. In DNA, the CDR3 is TGTGCCAGCAGTGAATTTGGGGAAGGCTATGGCTACACCTTC. The encoded protein is CASSEFGEGYGYTF.

The V gene is TRBV7-9, the J gene TRBJ1-5; D is undetermined. This CDR3 has 14 residues. V lost 3 bases and J 6 bases, leaving 12 bases between the germline ends. CDR1 and CDR2 from the germline V gene are SEHNR and FQNEAQ (reference sequence). The CDR3, as DNA: TGTGCCAGCAGCTTTTCTTCAGCGTCTCAGCCCCAGCATTTT. This sequence encodes CASSFSSASQPQHF.

The rearrangement joins TRBV4-2 to TRBJ1-1; the D gene is possibly TRBD1 (6 bases). The length of the CDR3 is 13 residues. Germline V gene data show CDR1 as LGHNA and CDR2 as YNFKEQ. The V end was cut by 4 bases, the J end by 5 bases, with 11 bases between. The CDR3 region is CASSLPGTTEAFF. The CDR3 DNA follows: TGTGCCAGCAGCCTCCCAGGGACAACTGAAGCTTTCTTT.